The rows below give T cell receptor beta chains drawn from one sample of a study of cytomegalovirus exposure and HLA in healthy donors. Libraries were prepared by immunoSEQ multiplex PCR; TCRdb keeps only in-frame clonotypes and omits some of them. The table lists roughly 80,000 clones. Material for sequencing was PBMCs. Receptors originate from a man between 50 and 59 years old in good health and CMV-seropositive. Both conserved end residues are part of each CDR3. The order of the fields is CDR3 length, D gene, V gene, CDR3 protein. A D gene is named only where the DNA matches it firmly.

>15|TRBD1|TRBV9
CASSELAGTAYEQYF
>11|-|TRBV6-6
CASSLEEKLFF
>15|-|TRBV30
CAWSAPGMISGTQYF
>16|TRBD2|TRBV5-4
CASSLGTSGSRDEQFF
>15|TRBD2|TRBV13
CASSLWSSGTYEQYF
>16|-|TRBV30
CAWSPTWFPSTDTQYF
>15|-|TRBV6-1
CASRWGQADNQPQHF
>13|-|TRBV28
CASSSVNLDGYTF
>15|TRBD1|TRBV7-8
CASSSPDRALHGYTF
>13|-|TRBV10-3
CAISEGAGTEAFF
>14|TRBD2|TRBV10-1
CASSGAGGPDTQYF
>14|TRBD1|TRBV5-4
CASSLGQGARTQYF
>15|TRBD2|TRBV6-5
CASSYGGGSQETQYF
>15|TRBD1|TRBV5-1
CASSGTGDYTGELFF
>11|-|TRBV28
CASSPGLKRHF
>15|TRBD1|TRBV6-6
CASTAPDRGGNEQFF
>14|TRBD1|TRBV5-1
CASSSGQGNEKLFF
>16|-|TRBV15
CATSVDPGVGADTQYF
>19|TRBD2|TRBV4-2
CASSQGLAGGVSSYNEQFF
>15|TRBD2|TRBV2
CASSGGSGSWGEQYF
>14|-|TRBV2
CASSTRQDLRGYTF
>16|-|TRBV4-1
CASSQAPNRRDTEAFF
>15|TRBD1|TRBV5-6
CASSLRQGGGQPQHF
>15|-|TRBV5-4
CASSLGTSQNQPQHF
>12|-|TRBV29-1
CSVLRGIGELFF
>14|TRBD1|TRBV2
CASSTRGRDSPLHF
>13|-|TRBV6-7
CAISTGSRGGYTF
>15|TRBD1|TRBV19
CASLRDRAATGELFF
>14|-|TRBV11-2
CASSLEEDVYGYTF
>14|-|TRBV27
CASSPAGAGNTIYF
>14|TRBD1|TRBV5-1
CASSSRQGDTEAFF
>14|TRBD1|TRBV7-6
CASSLAYRGETQYF
>15|TRBD2|TRBV9
CASSPRTSASYEQYF
>14|TRBD1|TRBV4-1
CASSLVGQYYEQYF
>15|-|TRBV2
CASRGTALGEEKLFF
>17|-|TRBV7-9
CASSSGVYDEGFRPQHF
>13|-|TRBV29-1
CSVGGGESYGYTF
>18|TRBD2|TRBV11-3
CASSLGTSGGENTDTQYF
>13|-|TRBV7-7
CASSLSREETQYF